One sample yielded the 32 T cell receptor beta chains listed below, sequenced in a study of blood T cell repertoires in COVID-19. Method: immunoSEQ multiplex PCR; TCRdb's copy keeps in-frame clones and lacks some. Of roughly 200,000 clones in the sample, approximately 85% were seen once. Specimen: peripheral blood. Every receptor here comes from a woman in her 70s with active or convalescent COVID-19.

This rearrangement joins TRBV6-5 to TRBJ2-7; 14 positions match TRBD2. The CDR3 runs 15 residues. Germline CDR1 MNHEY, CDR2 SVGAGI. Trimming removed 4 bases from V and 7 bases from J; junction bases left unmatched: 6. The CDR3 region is CASSSRLAGGHEQYF. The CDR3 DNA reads TGTGCCAGCAGTTCTCGACTAGCGGGAGGGCATGAGCAGTACTTC.

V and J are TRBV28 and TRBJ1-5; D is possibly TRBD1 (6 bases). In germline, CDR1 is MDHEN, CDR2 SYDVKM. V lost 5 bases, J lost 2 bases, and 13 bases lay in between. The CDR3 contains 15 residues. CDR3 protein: CASSTLGGGNQPQHF. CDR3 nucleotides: TGTGCCAGCAGTACCCTAGGGGGGGGCAATCAGCCCCAGCATTTT.

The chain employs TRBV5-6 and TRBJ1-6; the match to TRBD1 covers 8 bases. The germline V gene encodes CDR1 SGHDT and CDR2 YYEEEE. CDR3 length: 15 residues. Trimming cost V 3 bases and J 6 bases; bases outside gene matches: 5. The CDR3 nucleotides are TGTGCCAGCAGCTCTGGACAGGGCCTTAATTCACCCCTCCACTTT. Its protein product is CASSSGQGLNSPLHF.

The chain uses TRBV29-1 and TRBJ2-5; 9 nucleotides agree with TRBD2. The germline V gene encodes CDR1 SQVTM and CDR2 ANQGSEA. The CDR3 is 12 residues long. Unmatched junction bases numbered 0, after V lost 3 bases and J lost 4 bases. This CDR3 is CSVETSGETQYF. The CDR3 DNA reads TGCAGCGTTGAGACTAGCGGAGAGACCCAGTACTTC.

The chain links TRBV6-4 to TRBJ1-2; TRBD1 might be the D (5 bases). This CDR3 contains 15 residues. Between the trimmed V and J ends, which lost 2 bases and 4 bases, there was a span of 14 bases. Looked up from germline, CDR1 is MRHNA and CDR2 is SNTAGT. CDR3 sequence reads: CASSDPTGEGYGYTF. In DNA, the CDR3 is TGTGCCAGCAGTGACCCCACGGGGGAGGGCTATGGCTACACCTTC.

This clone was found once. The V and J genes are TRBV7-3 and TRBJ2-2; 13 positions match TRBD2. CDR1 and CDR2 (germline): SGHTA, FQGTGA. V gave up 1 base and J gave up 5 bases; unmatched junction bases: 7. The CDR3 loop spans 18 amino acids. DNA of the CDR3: TGTGCCAGCAGCTTAATTCCAAGGACTAGCGGGAGTACCGGGGAGCTGTTTTTT. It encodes CASSLIPRTSGSTGELFF.

The CDR3, as DNA: TGCAGCGTTGAGGGACTAGCGGGAGCCGATACCTACAATGAGCAGTTCTTC. This codes for CSVEGLAGADTYNEQFF. This chain connects TRBV29-1 to TRBJ2-1; 14 nucleotides line up with TRBD2. Germline-derived CDR1 and CDR2 are SQVTM and ANQGSEA. This CDR3 region has 17 residues. After removal of 3 bases from V and 2 bases from J, the junction contained 6 bases not matched to a gene.

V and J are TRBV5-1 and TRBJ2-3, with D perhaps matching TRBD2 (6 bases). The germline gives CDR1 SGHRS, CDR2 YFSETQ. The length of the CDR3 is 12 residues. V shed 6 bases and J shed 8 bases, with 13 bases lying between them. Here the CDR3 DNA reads TGCGCCAGCACGACCGGGGGAGGTACGCAGTATTTT. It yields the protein CASTTGGGTQYF.

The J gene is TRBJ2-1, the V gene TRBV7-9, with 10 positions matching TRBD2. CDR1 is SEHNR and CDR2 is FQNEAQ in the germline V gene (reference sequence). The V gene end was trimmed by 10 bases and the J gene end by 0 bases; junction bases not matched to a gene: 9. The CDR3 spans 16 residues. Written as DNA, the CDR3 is TGTGCCATCATGAACCCTAGCGGGAGCTCCTACAATGAGCAGTTCTTC. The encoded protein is CAIMNPSGSSYNEQFF.

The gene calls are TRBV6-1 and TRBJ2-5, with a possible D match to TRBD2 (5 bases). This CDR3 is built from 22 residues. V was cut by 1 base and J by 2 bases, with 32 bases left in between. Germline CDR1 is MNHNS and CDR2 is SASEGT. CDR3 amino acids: CASSEVERRLASFGNLQETQYF. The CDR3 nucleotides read TGTGCCAGCAGTGAAGTTGAGAGAAGGCTAGCTTCGTTTGGCAACCTACAAGAGACCCAGTACTTC.

The CDR3 sequence: CASSRTGTKPHEQFF. The CDR3 DNA reads as TGTGCCAGCAGCCGAACCGGGACTAAGCCTCATGAGCAGTTCTTC. The chain uses TRBV6-5 and TRBJ2-1, with 7 bases identical to TRBD2. After removal of 6 bases from V and 8 bases from J, the junction contained 13 bases not matched to a gene. In germline, CDR1 is MNHEY, CDR2 SVGAGI. The CDR3 consists of 15 residues.

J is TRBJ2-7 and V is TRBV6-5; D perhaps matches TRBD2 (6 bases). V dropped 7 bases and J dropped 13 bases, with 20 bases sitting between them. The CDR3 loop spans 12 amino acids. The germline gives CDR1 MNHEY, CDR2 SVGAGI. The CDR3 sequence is CASNPPGLSTYF. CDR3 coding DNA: TGTGCCAGCAATCCCCCGGGACTTTCCACTTACTTC.

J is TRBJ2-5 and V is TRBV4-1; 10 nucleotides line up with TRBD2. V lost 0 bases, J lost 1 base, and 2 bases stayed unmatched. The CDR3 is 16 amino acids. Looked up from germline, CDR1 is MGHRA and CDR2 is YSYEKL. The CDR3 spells CASSQETSGVQETQYF. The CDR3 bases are TGCGCCAGCAGCCAAGAAACTAGCGGGGTCCAAGAGACCCAGTACTTC.

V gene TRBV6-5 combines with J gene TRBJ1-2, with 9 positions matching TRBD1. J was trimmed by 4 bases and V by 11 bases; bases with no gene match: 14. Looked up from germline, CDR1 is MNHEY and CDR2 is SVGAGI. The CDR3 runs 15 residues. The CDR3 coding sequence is TGTGCCGTCAAACCGGGACAGGGATGGGGCTATGGCTACACCTTC. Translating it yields CAVKPGQGWGYGYTF.

CDR3 protein: CASSPTGPSYNEQFF. CDR3 coding DNA: TGTGCCAGCAGCCCTACAGGGCCCTCCTACAATGAGCAGTTCTTC. V usage is TRBV28 and J usage is TRBJ2-1; the D gene is possibly TRBD1 (6 bases). Trimming pared 6 bases from V and 0 bases from J, leaving 12 bases between. In germline, CDR1 is MDHEN, CDR2 SYDVKM. The CDR3 covers 15 residues.

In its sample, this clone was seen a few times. CDR3 amino acids: CASRMSGATNEKLFF. The CDR3 DNA sequence: TGTGCCAGCAGAATGTCAGGTGCAACTAATGAAAAACTGTTTTTT. This chain connects TRBV28 to TRBJ1-4, with D hard to call. Deletions cut 6 bases from V and 0 bases from J, with 11 bases between. This CDR3 spans 15 amino acids. Per the germline V gene, CDR1 is MDHEN and CDR2 is SYDVKM.

CDR3 coding DNA: TGTGCCAGCAAGTTGCGGGTGGGCCTTAACACTGAAGCTTTCTTT. This sequence encodes CASKLRVGLNTEAFF. The chain links TRBV6-5 to TRBJ1-1; no definite D call. From germline, CDR1 is MNHEY and CDR2 SVGAGI. Trimming stripped 7 bases from V and 2 bases from J, with 17 bases between. This CDR3 spans 15 amino acids.

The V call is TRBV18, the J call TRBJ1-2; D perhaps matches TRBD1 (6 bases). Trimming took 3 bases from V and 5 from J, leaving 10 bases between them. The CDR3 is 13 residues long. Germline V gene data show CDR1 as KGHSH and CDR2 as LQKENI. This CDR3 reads CASSPGQMYGYTF. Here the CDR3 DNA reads TGTGCCAGCTCACCCGGACAGATGTATGGCTACACCTTC. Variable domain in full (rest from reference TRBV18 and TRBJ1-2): NAGVMQNPRHLVRRRGQEARLRCSPMKGHSHVYWYRQLPEEGLKFMVYLQKENIIDESGMPKERFSAEFPKEGPSILRIQQVVRGDSAAYFCASSPGQMYGYTFGSGTRLTVV.

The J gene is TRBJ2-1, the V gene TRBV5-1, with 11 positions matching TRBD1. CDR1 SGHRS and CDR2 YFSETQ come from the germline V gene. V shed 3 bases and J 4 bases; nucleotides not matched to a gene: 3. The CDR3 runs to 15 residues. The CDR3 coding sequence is TGCGCCAGCAGCTGGCGGGACAGGGGGTACAATGAGCAGTTCTTC. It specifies CASSWRDRGYNEQFF.

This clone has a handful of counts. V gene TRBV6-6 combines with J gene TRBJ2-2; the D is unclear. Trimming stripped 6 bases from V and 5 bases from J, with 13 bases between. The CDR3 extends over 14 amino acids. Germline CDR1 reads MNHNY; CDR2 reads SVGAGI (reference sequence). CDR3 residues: CASSPPTQTGELFF. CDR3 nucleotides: TGTGCCAGCAGCCCTCCGACACAAACCGGGGAGCTGTTTTTT.

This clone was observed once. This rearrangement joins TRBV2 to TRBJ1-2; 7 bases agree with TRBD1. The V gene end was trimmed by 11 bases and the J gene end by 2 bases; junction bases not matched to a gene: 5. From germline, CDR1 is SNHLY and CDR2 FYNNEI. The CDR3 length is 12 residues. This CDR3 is CASRGLNYGYTF. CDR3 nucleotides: TGTGCCTCAAGGGGGCTAAACTATGGCTACACCTTC.

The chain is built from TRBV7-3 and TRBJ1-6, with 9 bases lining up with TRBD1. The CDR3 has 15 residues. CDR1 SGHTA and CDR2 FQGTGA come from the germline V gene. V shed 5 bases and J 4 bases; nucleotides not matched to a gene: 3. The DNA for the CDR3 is TGTGCCAGCAGCGACAGGGGGGAGTATAATTCACCCCTCCACTTT. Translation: CASSDRGEYNSPLHF.

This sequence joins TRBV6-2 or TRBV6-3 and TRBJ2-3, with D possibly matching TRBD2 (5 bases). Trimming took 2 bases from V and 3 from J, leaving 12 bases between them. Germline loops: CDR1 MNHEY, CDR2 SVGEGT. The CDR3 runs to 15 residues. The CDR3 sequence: CASSYEGARTDTQYF. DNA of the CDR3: TGTGCCAGCAGTTACGAGGGAGCTCGAACAGATACGCAGTATTTT.

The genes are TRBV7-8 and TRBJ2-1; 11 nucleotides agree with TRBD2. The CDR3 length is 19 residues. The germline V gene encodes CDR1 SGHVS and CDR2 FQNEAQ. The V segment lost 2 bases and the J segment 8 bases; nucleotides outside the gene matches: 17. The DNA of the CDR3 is TGTGCCAGCAGCTTACGACGTCGGACTAGCGGGCCTTCTGGACATGAGCAGTTCTTC. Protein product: CASSLRRRTSGPSGHEQFF.

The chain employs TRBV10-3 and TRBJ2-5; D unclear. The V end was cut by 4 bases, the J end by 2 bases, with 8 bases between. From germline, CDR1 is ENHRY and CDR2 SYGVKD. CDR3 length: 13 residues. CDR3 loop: CAISGMQQETQYF. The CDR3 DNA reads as TGTGCCATCAGTGGTATGCAGCAAGAGACCCAGTACTTC.

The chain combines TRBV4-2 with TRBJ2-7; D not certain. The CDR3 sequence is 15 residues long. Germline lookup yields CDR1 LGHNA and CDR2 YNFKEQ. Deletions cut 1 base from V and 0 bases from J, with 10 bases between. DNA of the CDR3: TGTGCCAGCAGCCAAGTGTCCTATGACTCCTACGAGCAGTACTTC. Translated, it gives CASSQVSYDSYEQYF.

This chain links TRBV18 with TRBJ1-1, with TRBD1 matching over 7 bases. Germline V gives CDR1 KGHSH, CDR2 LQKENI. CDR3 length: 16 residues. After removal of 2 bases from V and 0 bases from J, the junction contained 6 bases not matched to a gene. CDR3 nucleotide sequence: TGTGCCAGCTCACCAAGGGGACAGCCCATGAACACTGAAGCTTTCTTT. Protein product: CASSPRGQPMNTEAFF.

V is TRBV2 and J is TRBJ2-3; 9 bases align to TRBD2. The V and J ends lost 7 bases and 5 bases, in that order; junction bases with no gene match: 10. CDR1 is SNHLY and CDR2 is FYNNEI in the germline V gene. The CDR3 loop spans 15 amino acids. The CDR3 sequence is CASTSGTGPVDTQYF. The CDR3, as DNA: TGTGCCAGCACTAGCGGGACGGGGCCCGTAGATACGCAGTATTTT.

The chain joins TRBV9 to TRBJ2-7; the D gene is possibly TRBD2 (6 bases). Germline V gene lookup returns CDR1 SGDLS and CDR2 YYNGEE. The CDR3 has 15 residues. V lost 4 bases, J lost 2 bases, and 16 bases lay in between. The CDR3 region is CASSKSGGIAYEQYF. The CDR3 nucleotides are TGTGCCAGCAGCAAAAGTGGGGGGATCGCCTACGAGCAGTACTTC.

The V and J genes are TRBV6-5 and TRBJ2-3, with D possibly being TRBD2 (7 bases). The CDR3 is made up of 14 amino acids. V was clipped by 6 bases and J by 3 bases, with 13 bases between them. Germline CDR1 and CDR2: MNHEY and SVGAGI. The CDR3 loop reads CASSQGGATDTQYF. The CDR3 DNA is TGTGCCAGCAGCCAAGGGGGGGCGACAGATACGCAGTATTTT.

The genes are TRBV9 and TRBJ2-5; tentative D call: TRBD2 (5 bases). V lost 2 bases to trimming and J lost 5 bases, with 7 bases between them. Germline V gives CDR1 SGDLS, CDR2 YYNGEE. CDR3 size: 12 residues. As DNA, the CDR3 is TGTGCCAGCAGCGTTACGGGGGAGACCCAGTACTTC. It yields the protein CASSVTGETQYF.

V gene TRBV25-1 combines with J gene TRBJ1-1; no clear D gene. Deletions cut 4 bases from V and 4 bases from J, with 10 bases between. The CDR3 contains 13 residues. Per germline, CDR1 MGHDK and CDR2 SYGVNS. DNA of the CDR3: TGTGCCAGCAGTGCGGGGTTCACCACTGAAGCTTTCTTT. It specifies CASSAGFTTEAFF.